This TCR beta chain was identified during a study of radiation and T cells in renal cell carcinoma. General study results and limits: In blood, top tumor clones expanded by 2 weeks, shrinking by 4. No pretreatment tumor biopsies were available for baseline clonotypes.

Time point here: blood 4 weeks post-SBRT, at nephrectomy. Treatment: 15 Gy SBRT to primary tumor, nephrectomy 4 weeks later. Nephrectomy followed 15 Gy stereotactic body radiation by 4 weeks. Clear cell pathology was present in this patient's renal cell carcinoma. Comment on this clone: The antigen is undetermined.

TCRdb keeps only in-frame clones here, not all; method: immunoSEQ multiplex PCR. This sample carries some 97,000 clones, 80% to 90% of them seen once, and the ten largest clones take less than 7.5%. The CDR3 is 17 amino acids. CDR1 and CDR2 from the germline V gene are SGHNT and YYREEE (reference sequence). Germline trimming cut 0 bases from V and 4 bases from J; bases unmatched to any gene: 10. The sequence was collected from a man between 60 and 70 years old with renal cell carcinoma. The chain links TRBV5-4 to TRBJ2-1; 7 bases are shared with TRBD2. The sample in question was blood, obtained from a patient whose treatment included radiotherapy and nephrectomy. CDR3 in DNA: TGTGCCAGCAGCTTGGCGGTTTCAGCGGGACGTTACAATGAGCAGTTCTTC. Translating it yields CASSLAVSAGRYNEQFF.